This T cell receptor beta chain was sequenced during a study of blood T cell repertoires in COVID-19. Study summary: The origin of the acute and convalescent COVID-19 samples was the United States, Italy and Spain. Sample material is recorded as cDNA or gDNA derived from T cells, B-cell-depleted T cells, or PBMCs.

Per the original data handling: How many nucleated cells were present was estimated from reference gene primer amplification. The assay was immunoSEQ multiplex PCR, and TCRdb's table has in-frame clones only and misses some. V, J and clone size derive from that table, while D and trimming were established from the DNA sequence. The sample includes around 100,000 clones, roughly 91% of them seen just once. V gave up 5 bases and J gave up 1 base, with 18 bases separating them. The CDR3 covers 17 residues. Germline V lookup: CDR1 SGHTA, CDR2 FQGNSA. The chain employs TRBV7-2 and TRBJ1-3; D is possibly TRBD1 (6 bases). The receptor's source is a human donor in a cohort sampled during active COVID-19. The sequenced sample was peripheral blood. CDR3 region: CASSPTDRSWSGNTIYF. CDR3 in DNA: TGTGCCAGCAGCCCAACCGACAGGAGCTGGTCTGGAAACACCATATATTTT. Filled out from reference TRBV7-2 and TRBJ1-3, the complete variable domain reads GAGVSQSPSNKVTEKGKDVELRCDPISGHTALYWYRQSLGQGLEFLIYFQGNSAPDKSGLPSDRFSAERTGGSVSTLTIQRTQQEDSAVYLCASSPTDRSWSGNTIYFGEGSWLTVV.